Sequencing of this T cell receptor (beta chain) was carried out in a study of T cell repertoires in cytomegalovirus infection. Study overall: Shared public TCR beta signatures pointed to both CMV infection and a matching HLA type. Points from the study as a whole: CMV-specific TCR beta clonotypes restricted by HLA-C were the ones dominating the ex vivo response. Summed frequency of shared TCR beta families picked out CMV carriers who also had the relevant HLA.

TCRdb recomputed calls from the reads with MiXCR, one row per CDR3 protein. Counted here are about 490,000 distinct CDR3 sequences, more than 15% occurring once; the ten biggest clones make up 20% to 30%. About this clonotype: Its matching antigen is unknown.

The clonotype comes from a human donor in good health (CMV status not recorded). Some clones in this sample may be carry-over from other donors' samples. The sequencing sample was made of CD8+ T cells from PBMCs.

The CDR3 spells CASSDHFTGENGYTF. The CDR3 nucleotides are TGTGCCAGCAGTGACCATTTTACAGGGGAAAATGGCTACACCTTC. The genes are TRBV6-4 and TRBJ1-2, with TRBD1 matching over 7 bases. J was trimmed by 6 bases and V by 2 bases; bases with no gene match: 9. Germline CDR1 reads MRHNA; CDR2 reads SNTAGT. The CDR3 sequence is 15 residues long.